This TCR beta chain was found in a study of T-cell memory formation after mild COVID-19. With 5 bases removed from V and 3 bases from J, the gap between germline ends came to 13 bases. The CDR3 runs to 14 residues. Germline V lookup: CDR1 SEHNR, CDR2 FQNEAQ (reference sequence). The authors produced TCR alpha and TCR beta cDNA libraries with sample barcodes and UMIs by 5'RACE using constant-segment primers. TCRdb redid the calling of the 5' RACE reads with MiXCR, one entry per CDR3 protein. Of about 170,000 distinct CDR3 sequences listed, approximately 13% were seen once; the top ten hold 3% to 4%. Study-level points and caveats: Day 37-peaking second-wave clones had unconfirmed SARS-CoV-2 specificity. Chiefly within CM and EM were the contracting CD4+ clones; CD8+ ones were within EMRA.

As to this clonotype: Its cognate antigen is unknown.

This TCR came from a man younger than 35 who had mild COVID-19 (a few samples of this study predate the infection). Cell type and time point are not known. The sample comprised PBMCs or a T cell subset sorted from them (not recorded which). The chain combines TRBV7-9 with TRBJ1-2; TRBD1 is a possible D gene (6 bases). The DNA for the CDR3 is TGTGCCAGCAGCGGCTACAGGGCCCACTATGGCTACACCTTC. Translated: CASSGYRAHYGYTF.